Presented here are 31 T cell receptor beta chains from one specimen sequenced in a study of blood T cell repertoires in COVID-19. TCRdb's table, derived via immunoSEQ multiplex PCR, lists solely in-frame clones and lacks some. The top ten clones hold approximately 17% of a sample with about 340,000 clones, more than 85% of them seen once. Sample: PBMCs or T cells enriched from blood (not recorded which). All receptors derive from a woman aged 25 to 39 who had recovered from COVID-19.

The genes are TRBV13 and TRBJ2-7, with 9 bases identical to TRBD2. Looked up from germline, CDR1 is PRHDT and CDR2 is FYEKMQ (reference sequence). This CDR3 is built from 15 residues. V lost 3 bases, J lost 6 bases, and 9 bases stayed unmatched. CDR3 in amino acids: CASSFRAGGAGEQYF. The CDR3 DNA follows: TGTGCCAGCAGCTTCCGTGCGGGAGGGGCCGGCGAGCAGTACTTC.

V is TRBV4-1 and J is TRBJ2-4; D unresolved. Between the trimmed V and J ends, which lost 1 base and 6 bases, there was a span of 16 bases. The CDR3 is 16 residues long. Per the germline V gene, CDR1 is MGHRA and CDR2 is YSYEKL. Written as DNA, the CDR3 is TGCGCCAGCAGCCAAGGTTTACCCCTTAGTGCAAACATTCAGTACTTC. Its translation is CASSQGLPLSANIQYF.

The chain joins TRBV13 to TRBJ1-2, with no clear D. Trimming removed 4 bases at V and 8 bases at J, with 20 bases between. Germline loops: CDR1 PRHDT, CDR2 FYEKMQ (reference sequence). The CDR3 extends over 15 amino acids. DNA of the CDR3: TGTGCCAGCAGCTATACCCCTAAACTGCTACAGGGCTACACCTTC. This translates into CASSYTPKLLQGYTF.

J is TRBJ2-2 and V is TRBV24-1, with D maybe TRBD2 (5 bases). V shed 5 bases and J shed 5 bases, with 20 bases lying between them. CDR1 KGHDR and CDR2 SFDVKD come from the germline V gene. The CDR3 length is 17 residues. The CDR3 DNA is TGTGCCACCAGTGTCCCCCGGCTCGGGGTCGAGACCGGGGAGCTGTTTTTT. Translating it yields CATSVPRLGVETGELFF.

Comments on this clone: This CDR3 is also generated by other DNA sequences in the sample. The CDR3 DNA sequence: TGTGCCAGCAGGGCCGGGGGAGATCAGCCCCAGCATTTT. Its translation is CASRAGGDQPQHF. The chain carries TRBV12-3 or TRBV12-4 and TRBJ1-5; possible D gene TRBD1, 5 bases. This CDR3 has 13 amino acids. Deletions cut 6 bases from V and 5 bases from J, with 11 bases between.

The chain couples TRBV30 to TRBJ2-5, with D unclear. Per germline, CDR1 GTSNPN and CDR2 SVGIG (reference sequence). There are 11 residues in the CDR3. V lost 0 bases, J lost 5 bases, and 4 bases lay in between. CDR3 DNA sequence: TGTGCCTGGAGTGTCCCTGAGACCCAGTACTTC. It yields the protein CAWSVPETQYF. Variable domain in full (rest from reference TRBV30 and TRBJ2-5): SQTIHQWPATLVQPVGSPLSLECTVEGTSNPNLYWYRQAAGRGLQLLFYSVGIGQISSEVPQNLSASRPQDRQFILSSKKLLLSDSGFYLCAWSVPETQYFGPGTRLLVL.

This sequence joins TRBV10-3 and TRBJ1-6; TRBD1 matches 9 bases. This CDR3 is built from 15 residues. CDR1 and CDR2 from the germline V gene are ENHRY and SYGVKD. After removal of 7 bases from V and 4 bases from J, the junction contained 5 bases not matched to a gene. CDR3 residues: CAIKKDRGYNSPLHF. The DNA of the CDR3 is TGTGCCATCAAGAAGGACAGGGGATATAATTCACCCCTCCACTTT.

The rearrangement joins TRBV28 to TRBJ2-3; TRBD2 aligns across 11 bases. The CDR3 consists of 18 residues. Trimming took 3 bases from V and 4 from J; bases not matched to a gene: 12. Germline V lookup: CDR1 MDHEN, CDR2 SYDVKM. The CDR3 region has the DNA TGTGCCAGCAGTTTCCCTGAACTAGCGGGGGTAGCAGCAGATACGCAGTATTTT. This codes for CASSFPELAGVAADTQYF.

This clone appeared a single time. This chain uses TRBV13 with TRBJ2-2; tentatively, D is TRBD2 (6 bases). The CDR3 spans 12 residues. Germline V gene data show CDR1 as PRHDT and CDR2 as FYEKMQ (reference sequence). V was clipped by 6 bases and J by 5 bases, with 7 bases between them. CDR3 in DNA: TGTGCCAGCAGTCGGGGGACCGGGGAGCTGTTTTTT. Its protein is CASSRGTGELFF.

The chain is built from TRBV2 and TRBJ2-1; TRBD1 agrees at 7 bases. J was trimmed by 8 bases and V by 8 bases; bases with no gene match: 6. The germline gives CDR1 SNHLY, CDR2 FYNNEI. CDR3 length: 12 amino acids. CDR3: CASCRDSDEQFF. The DNA of the CDR3 is TGTGCCAGCTGCCGGGACAGCGATGAGCAGTTCTTC. Variable domain in full (rest from reference TRBV2 and TRBJ2-1): EPEVTQTPSHQVTQMGQEVILRCVPISNHLYFYWYRQILGQKVEFLVSFYNNEISEKSEIFDDQFSVERPDGSNFTLKIRSTKLEDSAMYFCASCRDSDEQFFGPGTRLTVL.

This clone was seen once. The CDR3 nucleotides read TGCGCCAGCAGCTTGAGTACAGGGATTGAAAAACTGTTTTTT. This translates into CASSLSTGIEKLFF. The gene calls are TRBV5-1 and TRBJ1-4; maybe TRBD1 (6 bases). The CDR3 is made up of 14 amino acids. Germline V gene data show CDR1 as SGHRS and CDR2 as YFSETQ. V lost 1 base and J 7 bases, leaving 11 bases between the germline ends.

A few counts support this clone. V and J are TRBV7-9 and TRBJ1-4; 11 positions agree with TRBD1. Germline CDR1 reads SEHNR; CDR2 reads FQNEAQ (reference sequence). The CDR3 covers 16 residues. After removal of 5 bases from V and 3 bases from J, the junction contained 5 bases not matched to a gene. The CDR3 loop is CASSPGQGAANEKLFF. The CDR3 DNA reads TGTGCCAGCAGCCCTGGACAGGGGGCGGCTAATGAAAAACTGTTTTTT.

As DNA, the CDR3 is TGTGCCAGCAGCCCCAGGACAGGTAGCTCCTACAATGAGCAGTTCTTC. Its translation is CASSPRTGSSYNEQFF. This sequence joins TRBV7-3 and TRBJ2-1, with 7 bases matching TRBD1. The germline gives CDR1 SGHTA, CDR2 FQGTGA. V was clipped by 5 bases and J by 0 bases; unmatched bases: 7. This CDR3 is built from 16 residues.

This clone was counted only a few times. DNA of the CDR3: TGTGCCAGTAAGGTAGTGGGAGGACAGGGAAACACCGGGGAGCTGTTTTTT. Residues: CASKVVGGQGNTGELFF. V gene TRBV19 combines with J gene TRBJ2-2; 8 bases line up with TRBD1. V trimming: 7 bases; J trimming: 2 bases; junction bases outside the gene matches: 12. Germline V gene lookup returns CDR1 LNHDA and CDR2 SQIVND (reference sequence). CDR3 length: 17 residues. Supplemented by reference TRBV19 and TRBJ2-2, the full variable domain reads DGGITQSPKYLFRKEGQNVTLSCEQNLNHDAMYWYRQDPGQGLRLIYYSQIVNDFQKGDIAEGYSVSREKKESFPLTVTSAQKNPTAFYLCASKVVGGQGNTGELFFGEGSRLTVL.

The V call is TRBV20-1, the J call TRBJ1-5, with 7 bases lining up with TRBD1. Germline CDR1 and CDR2: DFQATT and SNEGSKA (reference sequence). CDR3 length: 16 amino acids. Trimming at V came to 3 bases and at J to 2 bases, leaving 10 bases not matched to a gene. This CDR3 is CSASARGSWGNQPQHF. The CDR3 DNA reads as TGCAGTGCTAGTGCCAGGGGGTCGTGGGGCAATCAGCCCCAGCATTTT.

The chain employs TRBV5-1 and TRBJ2-3; 8 bases match TRBD1. The germline V gene has CDR1 SGHRS and CDR2 YFSETQ. The V and J ends lost 3 bases and 4 bases, in that order; junction bases with no gene match: 7. The CDR3 is 15 residues long. This CDR3 is CASSSDRAFSDTQYF. CDR3 coding DNA: TGCGCCAGCAGCTCGGACAGGGCATTCTCAGATACGCAGTATTTT.

This rearrangement joins TRBV5-1 to TRBJ1-1, with D maybe TRBD1 (6 bases). The CDR3 has 14 amino acids. Trimming left V 4 bases short and J 1 base short, with 11 bases between. Per the germline V gene, CDR1 is SGHRS and CDR2 is YFSETQ. CDR3 in amino acids: CASSHQGQNTEAFF. DNA for the CDR3: TGCGCCAGCAGCCATCAGGGACAGAACACTGAAGCTTTCTTT.

This chain uses TRBV4-2 with TRBJ2-3, with 10 nucleotides matching TRBD2. The V gene's germline CDR1 is LGHNA and CDR2 YNFKEQ. V lost 4 bases to trimming and J lost 0 bases; unmatched junction nucleotides: 1. The CDR3 runs 15 residues. The CDR3 DNA follows: TGTGCCAGCAGCCCGACTAGCGGGAGCACAGATACGCAGTATTTT. Its protein is CASSPTSGSTDTQYF.

The CDR3 DNA reads TGTGCCAGCAGCTCCATAGGAGTCCAGAACACCGGGGAGCTGTTTTTT. Residues: CASSSIGVQNTGELFF. The chain links TRBV7-3 to TRBJ2-2; D ambiguous. With 4 bases removed from V and 1 base from J, the gap between germline ends came to 13 bases. The germline gives CDR1 SGHTA, CDR2 FQGTGA. The CDR3 has 16 amino acids. Full variable domain (outside the CDR3, taken from reference TRBV7-3 and TRBJ2-2): GAGVSQTPSNKVTEKGKYVELRCDPISGHTALYWYRQSLGQGPEFLIYFQGTGAADDSGLPNDRFFAVRPEGSVSTLKIQRTERGDSAVYLCASSSIGVQNTGELFFGEGSRLTVL.

V usage is TRBV5-1 and J usage is TRBJ2-1, with 8 bases matching TRBD1. The V gene end was trimmed by 6 bases and the J gene end by 6 bases; junction bases not matched to a gene: 11. This CDR3 has 15 residues. Germline V lookup: CDR1 SGHRS, CDR2 YFSETQ. In DNA form, the CDR3 reads TGCGCCAGCACTCAACGGACAGGGTCTACCAATGAGCAGTTCTTC. It is translated as CASTQRTGSTNEQFF.

This clone has just a few counts. The chain has TRBV5-6 and TRBJ2-1, with 10 bases that match TRBD2. This CDR3 region has 16 residues. The germline gives CDR1 SGHDT, CDR2 YYEEEE. V dropped 2 bases and J dropped 10; count of bases not matched to a gene: 12. The CDR3 sequence: CASSLEPSGSWEEQFF. CDR3 sequence (DNA): TGTGCCAGCAGCTTAGAACCTAGCGGGAGCTGGGAGGAGCAGTTCTTC.

This clone was observed a handful of times. The chain joins TRBV28 to TRBJ1-5; TRBD1 matches 7 bases. V lost 6 bases and J lost 6; bases outside the gene matches: 14. Per the germline V gene, CDR1 is MDHEN and CDR2 is SYDVKM. This CDR3 spans 16 amino acids. CDR3 residues: CASRDTRAGGSQPQHF. CDR3 nucleotide sequence: TGTGCCAGCAGGGACACCCGGGCAGGGGGTAGTCAGCCCCAGCATTTT. Full variable domain (missing parts from reference TRBV28 and TRBJ1-5): DVKVTQSSRYLVKRTGEKVFLECVQDMDHENMFWYRQDPGLGLRLIYFSYDVKMKEKGDIPEGYSVSREKKERFSLILESASTNQTSMYLCASRDTRAGGSQPQHFGDGTRLSIL.

The rearrangement joins TRBV4-1 to TRBJ2-1, with a possible D match to TRBD2 (5 bases). This CDR3 spans 15 amino acids. CDR1 and CDR2 from the germline V gene are MGHRA and YSYEKL. Trimming cost V 2 bases and J 6 bases, with 14 bases left between them. The CDR3 is CASSQPTGGSNEQFF. The CDR3 DNA follows: TGCGCCAGCAGCCAACCCACGGGCGGGTCCAATGAGCAGTTCTTC.

This clone was seen only once. This chain links TRBV18 with TRBJ1-1; D unclear. The V gene's germline CDR1 is KGHSH and CDR2 LQKENI. The CDR3 spans 15 residues. V was clipped by 2 bases and J by 1 base, with 11 bases between them. The CDR3 spells CASSPIEQKNTEAFF. CDR3 nucleotide sequence: TGTGCCAGCTCACCAATAGAACAGAAGAACACTGAAGCTTTCTTT.

The rearrangement uses TRBV2 and TRBJ2-2; perhaps TRBD2 as D (5 bases). Germline CDR1 reads SNHLY; CDR2 reads FYNNEI. V was trimmed by 4 bases and J by 8 bases, leaving 11 bases between them. The CDR3 is 13 amino acids. CDR3 loop: CASSGRGTGELFF. In DNA form, the CDR3 reads TGTGCCAGCAGTGGCCGGGGAACGGGGGAGCTGTTTTTT.

On this clone: In the same sample, other DNA sequences code for this CDR3. The V call is TRBV20-1, the J call TRBJ1-5; D uncertain. Trimming pared 3 bases from V and 1 base from J, leaving 10 bases between. Germline CDR1 DFQATT, CDR2 SNEGSKA (reference sequence). This CDR3 contains 14 residues. CDR3 nucleotide sequence: TGCAGTGCTAGTCCGGGAGCAAGCAATCAGCCCCAGCATTTT. This encodes CSASPGASNQPQHF.

This CDR3 reads CASSQKKGKIDSAYGYTF. The CDR3 region has the DNA TGCGCCAGCAGCCAAAAAAAGGGGAAGATAGACTCTGCTTATGGCTACACCTTC. V and J are TRBV4-1 and TRBJ1-2, with TRBD1 as a possible D gene (5 bases). The CDR3 contains 18 residues. Germline loops: CDR1 MGHRA, CDR2 YSYEKL. The V gene lost 2 bases and the J gene lost 5 bases, with 24 bases spanning the gap.

This rearrangement joins TRBV4-2 to TRBJ2-2; D perhaps matches TRBD2 (5 bases). The CDR3 length is 16 residues. Trimming took 0 bases from V and 1 from J, leaving 9 bases between them. The germline CDR1 and CDR2 sequences are LGHNA and YNFKEQ. The CDR3 region is CASSQDVGRNTGELFF. CDR3 in DNA: TGTGCCAGCAGCCAAGATGTGGGGAGGAACACCGGGGAGCTGTTTTTT.

This chain links TRBV7-2 with TRBJ2-7; TRBD1 matches 7 bases. V shed 5 bases and J 0 bases; nucleotides not matched to a gene: 7. The CDR3 consists of 15 residues. Germline CDR1 is SGHTA and CDR2 is FQGNSA. The CDR3, as DNA: TGTGCCAGCAGCCGTTCCGGGGACAGCTCCTACGAGCAGTACTTC. Protein: CASSRSGDSSYEQYF.

The CDR3 DNA follows: TGCGCCAGCAGCGACTTCCTCTCTTACAATGAGCAGTTCTTC. As protein: CASSDFLSYNEQFF. The rearrangement links TRBV4-1 to TRBJ2-1; D remains unclear. This CDR3 contains 14 residues. Germline CDR1 and CDR2: MGHRA and YSYEKL. V was clipped by 5 bases and J by 4 bases, with 12 bases between them.

This sequence joins TRBV11-2 and TRBJ2-1; 10 nucleotides line up with TRBD2. The length of the CDR3 is 15 residues. The V gene end was trimmed by 5 bases and the J gene end by 3 bases; junction bases not matched to a gene: 4. Germline CDR1 reads SGHAT; CDR2 reads FQNNGV. DNA of the CDR3: TGTGCCAGCAGCCCCGGACTAGCGGACTACAATGAGCAGTTCTTC. Translating it yields CASSPGLADYNEQFF. The complete variable domain, with remaining parts taken from reference TRBV11-2 and TRBJ2-1, reads EAGVAQSPRYKIIEKRQSVAFWCNPISGHATLYWYQQILGQGPKLLIQFQNNGVVDDSQLPKDRFSAERLKGVDSTLKIQPAKLEDSAVYLCASSPGLADYNEQFFGPGTRLTVL.